Detailed here is one TCR beta chain. Its specificity is not known. Using around 180 ng DNA, 30,000 to 35,000 T cell genomes, the sorted-subset replicate PCRs were run. The table came from immunoSEQ multiplex PCR; TCRdb's copy has only in-frame clones and leaves some out. The repertoire holds about 2.4 million clones, with approximately 94% as singletons. From CD4+ cells came CD45RA+ naive and CD45RA-negative memory subsets. The data were taken from a study of shared clonotypes between healthy human individuals. General observations from the study: The authors sampled blood alone, and tissue repertoires likely differ. A reduction in generation probabilities was seen for non-shared clonotypes relative to those shared by all four donors.

Germline V gives CDR1 SGHTA, CDR2 FQGNSA. CDR3 length: 14 amino acids. The junction had 6 bases not matched to a gene; V was cut back by 3 bases and J by 11 bases. The sequencing input was naive CD4+ T cells sorted from blood. The subset is: CD45RA+ positively selected. J is TRBJ2-7 and V is TRBV7-2, with 14 bases matching TRBD2. This TCR was recovered from a man younger than 35 in good health. The CDR3 protein is CASSLGLAGAHKYF. As DNA, the CDR3 is TGTGCCAGCAGCTTGGGACTAGCGGGAGCCCATAAGTACTTC.